Listed here are 21 T cell receptor beta chains from one sample, sequenced in a study of T cell repertoires in cytomegalovirus infection. These receptors are not linked to any known antigen. TCRdb re-called the reads through MiXCR, storing one row per CDR3 protein. The profile shows about 830,000 distinct CDR3 sequences, around a third of them singletons. This specimen consisted of cultured CD8+ T cells from PBMCs, obtained from culture after CMV antigen stimulation. The source is a human donor in good health (CMV status not recorded). Some clones in this sample may be carry-over from other donors' samples.

This clonotype was seen a handful of times. V is TRBV7-6 and J is TRBJ2-5; weak D call: TRBD2 (5 bases). CDR1 is SGHVS and CDR2 is FNYEAQ in the germline V gene. V lost 7 bases, J lost 4 bases, and 16 bases lay in between. The CDR3 extends over 14 amino acids. CDR3 in DNA: TGTGCCAGCACCCAAATGGCGGGCCTAGAGACCCAGTACTTC. Its protein is CASTQMAGLETQYF.

This clonotype was detected a few times. This chain uses TRBV12-3 or TRBV12-4 with TRBJ2-5, with D tentatively TRBD1 (5 bases). The CDR3 consists of 13 residues. The V gene lost 5 bases and the J gene lost 5 bases, with 12 bases spanning the gap. As DNA, the CDR3 is TGTGCCAGCAGTCAGGACATACTGGAGACCCAGTACTTC. Protein: CASSQDILETQYF.

V and J are TRBV7-3 and TRBJ2-5, with D tentatively TRBD2 (5 bases). V lost 2 bases, J lost 1 base, and 14 bases lay in between. Germline CDR1 and CDR2: SGHTA and FQGTGA. The CDR3 loop spans 16 amino acids. DNA of the CDR3: TGTGCCAGCAGCTTAGCCGGGCGGGTACTCCAAGAGACCCAGTACTTC. The encoded protein is CASSLAGRVLQETQYF.

This chain connects TRBV7-6 to TRBJ2-3; TRBD1 is a possible D gene (5 bases). V was cut by 5 bases and J by 2 bases, with 14 bases left in between. The CDR3 runs to 15 residues. Germline CDR1 and CDR2: SGHVS and FNYEAQ. DNA of the CDR3: TGTGCCAGCAGCCAGGGTCCACATGACACAGATACGCAGTATTTT. It specifies CASSQGPHDTDTQYF.

There are many counts of this clonotype. The rearrangement joins TRBV7-9 to TRBJ1-4, with TRBD1 matching 10 bases. CDR1 is SEHNR, CDR2 FQNEAQ, per germline (reference sequence). This CDR3 is built from 14 residues. The V gene end was trimmed by 5 bases and the J gene end by 8 bases; junction bases not matched to a gene: 5. Here the CDR3 DNA reads TGTGCCAGCAGCCACCGGGACAGGGGCGAAAAACTGTTTTTT. This codes for CASSHRDRGEKLFF.

This clonotype was recorded at least ten times. The gene calls are TRBV7-2 and TRBJ1-5; maybe TRBD1 (5 bases). Trimming took 1 base from V and 6 from J, leaving 10 bases between them. Germline CDR1 is SGHTA and CDR2 is FQGNSA. The CDR3 runs 14 residues. The CDR3 bases are TGTGCCAGCAGCTTAGAGAGGGGAGGTCAGCCCCAGCATTTT. It specifies CASSLERGGQPQHF.

This clonotype was found a few times. This chain uses TRBV25-1 with TRBJ1-1; D call uncertain. Germline CDR1 reads MGHDK; CDR2 reads SYGVNS. With 8 bases removed from V and 8 bases from J, the gap between germline ends came to 12 bases. The CDR3 consists of 11 residues. CDR3 coding DNA: TGTGCCAGCGGGATGGTTGGAGAAGCTTTCTTT. Encoded protein: CASGMVGEAFF.

This clonotype was seen more than once but under ten times. The rearrangement joins TRBV24-1 to TRBJ2-1, with 11 bases fitting TRBD1. CDR1 is KGHDR, CDR2 SFDVKD, per germline. The V gene end was trimmed by 7 bases and the J gene end by 7 bases; junction bases not matched to a gene: 5. There are 14 residues in the CDR3. For the CDR3, the DNA is TGTGCCACCAGAGGACAGGGGGCGCTTAATGAGCAGTTCTTC. Translating it yields CATRGQGALNEQFF.

The chain employs TRBV19 and TRBJ1-5, with a weak D call TRBD1 (5 bases). There are 16 residues in the CDR3. Trimming pared 1 base from V and 1 base from J, leaving 11 bases between. Germline V gives CDR1 LNHDA, CDR2 SQIVND (reference sequence). CDR3 in amino acids: CASSIGPRGSNQPQHF. The CDR3 coding sequence is TGTGCCAGTAGTATAGGACCGCGGGGGAGCAATCAGCCCCAGCATTTT.

This clonotype showed up just once. The chain has TRBV6-5 and TRBJ2-4; TRBD1 aligns across 10 bases. The germline V gene encodes CDR1 MNHEY and CDR2 SVGAGI. The CDR3 covers 14 residues. J was trimmed by 6 bases and V by 7 bases; bases with no gene match: 6. CDR3: CASTPGQGLNIQYF. As DNA, the CDR3 is TGTGCCAGCACCCCGGGACAGGGGTTAAACATTCAGTACTTC.

The rearrangement joins TRBV7-9 to TRBJ2-1; 12 nucleotides align to TRBD2. Losses at the gene ends were 4 bases for V and 10 bases for J; bases not matched to a gene: 8. The CDR3 covers 15 residues. CDR1 is SEHNR, CDR2 FQNEAQ, per germline (reference sequence). This CDR3 is CASSSRSSGGVEQFF. Written as DNA, the CDR3 is TGTGCCAGCAGCTCTCGTTCTAGCGGGGGGGTCGAGCAGTTCTTC.

The J gene is TRBJ2-3, the V gene TRBV7-8; D gene uncertain. Germline CDR1 reads SGHVS; CDR2 reads FQNEAQ. V lost 5 bases and J 1 base, leaving 13 bases between the germline ends. This CDR3 is 15 amino acids long. The CDR3 reads CASSATELGTDTQYF. The CDR3 nucleotides read TGTGCCAGCAGCGCCACAGAACTGGGCACAGATACGCAGTATTTT.

In its sample, this clonotype was seen many times. This sequence joins TRBV7-2 and TRBJ1-2; 10 nucleotides match TRBD1. The length of the CDR3 is 19 residues. Germline V gene sequence: CDR1 SGHTA, CDR2 FQGNSA. Trimming at V came to 4 bases and at J to 1 base, leaving 15 bases not matched to a gene. CDR3 amino acids: CASSSARAGTGAFNYGYTF. The CDR3 coding sequence is TGTGCCAGCAGCTCCGCGAGGGCCGGGACAGGGGCTTTTAACTATGGCTACACCTTC. Looking up the rest from reference TRBV7-2 and TRBJ1-2 gives the full variable domain: GAGVSQSPSNKVTEKGKDVELRCDPISGHTALYWYRQSLGQGLEFLIYFQGNSAPDKSGLPSDRFSAERTGGSVSTLTIQRTQQEDSAVYLCASSSARAGTGAFNYGYTFGSGTRLTVV.

This clonotype was counted many times. The chain has TRBV7-2 and TRBJ1-3; 7 bases line up with TRBD1. Germline V CDR1 and CDR2: SGHTA, FQGNSA. The CDR3 contains 15 residues. The trim removed 4 bases at V and 4 bases at J, leaving 7 bases unmatched. CDR3 in amino acids: CASSWLPGQGNTIYF. CDR3 nucleotides: TGTGCCAGCAGCTGGTTACCGGGACAGGGAAACACCATATATTTT.

This clonotype has just a few counts. The rearrangement uses TRBV9 and TRBJ2-1, with D tentatively TRBD1 or TRBD2 (5 bases each). The CDR3 is 14 residues long. Germline CDR1 reads SGDLS; CDR2 reads YYNGEE. V lost 1 base and J lost 7, with 12 bases in between. CDR3 in amino acids: CASSVFGGGNEQFF. The CDR3, as DNA: TGTGCCAGCAGCGTATTTGGGGGTGGGAATGAGCAGTTCTTC.

There are a few counts of this clonotype. The rearrangement links TRBV12-3 or TRBV12-4 to TRBJ2-4; D may match TRBD1 or TRBD2 (5 bases each). This CDR3 contains 14 residues. V shed 2 bases and J shed 9 bases, with 14 bases lying between them. The CDR3 DNA sequence: TGTGCCAGCAGTTTATGGGGCGCTCGGGGCATTCAGTACTTC. The encoded protein is CASSLWGARGIQYF.

The V and J genes are TRBV20-1 and TRBJ1-1, with D unresolved. The CDR3 sequence is 15 residues long. V lost 0 bases and J lost 3, with 14 bases in between. Looked up from germline, CDR1 is DFQATT and CDR2 is SNEGSKA (reference sequence). The CDR3 here is CSARDVDDGDTEAFF. CDR3 nucleotides: TGCAGTGCTAGAGATGTGGATGACGGGGACACTGAAGCTTTCTTT.

This clonotype was found many times. The CDR3 DNA reads TGTGCCAGCAGCCCTGTAAATAGCAATCAGCCCCAGCATTTT. This gives the protein CASSPVNSNQPQHF. The chain combines TRBV7-9 with TRBJ1-5; D is ambiguous. The CDR3 has 14 amino acids. Germline V gives CDR1 SEHNR, CDR2 FQNEAQ (reference sequence). The ends were cut back, 5 bases at V and 0 bases at J, with 8 bases in the middle.

V usage is TRBV12-3 or TRBV12-4 and J usage is TRBJ1-1, with TRBD1 identical over 9 bases. V shed 5 bases and J 6 bases; nucleotides not matched to a gene: 7. The CDR3 extends over 14 amino acids. This CDR3 is CASSGDRAPPEAFF. The DNA for the CDR3 is TGTGCCAGCAGTGGGGACAGGGCCCCTCCTGAAGCTTTCTTT.

Details on this clonotype: At one end the junction does not follow the germline gene, possibly because of a read error. The genes are TRBV3-1 and TRBJ1-6; 7 bases are shared with TRBD1. The CDR3 runs to 19 residues. Germline values: CDR1 LGHDT, CDR2 YNNKEL (reference sequence). DNA of the CDR3: TGTGCCAGCAGCCCCTTATTGACTCAGGGGGACCCTAGAGATTCACCCTTCCACTTT. Its translation is CASSPLLTQGDPRDSPFHF.

This sequence joins TRBV6-2 or TRBV6-3 and TRBJ2-1; D tentatively fits TRBD1 or TRBD2 (6 bases each). V shed 4 bases and J shed 7 bases, with 8 bases lying between them. CDR1 and CDR2 from the germline V gene are MNHEY and SVGEGT. The CDR3 is 12 amino acids. Written as DNA, the CDR3 is TGTGCCAGCAGTTGGGGGGCGAATGAGCAGTTCTTC. This encodes CASSWGANEQFF.